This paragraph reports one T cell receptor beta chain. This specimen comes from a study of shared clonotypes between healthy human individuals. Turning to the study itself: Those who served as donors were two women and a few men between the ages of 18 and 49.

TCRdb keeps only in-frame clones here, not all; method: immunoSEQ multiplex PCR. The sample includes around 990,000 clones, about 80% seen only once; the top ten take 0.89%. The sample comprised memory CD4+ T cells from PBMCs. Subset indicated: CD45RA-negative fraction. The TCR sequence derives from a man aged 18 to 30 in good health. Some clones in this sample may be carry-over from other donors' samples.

The CDR3: CASSQQGSYEQYF. For the CDR3, the DNA is TGTGCCAGCTCACAACAGGGTTCCTACGAGCAGTACTTC. The rearrangement uses TRBV18 and TRBJ2-7, with D possibly matching TRBD1 (6 bases). Germline-derived CDR1 and CDR2 are KGHSH and LQKENI. V was clipped by 4 bases and J by 1 base, with 8 bases between them. CDR3 length equals 13 residues.